This T cell receptor (beta chain) emerged from a study of cytomegalovirus exposure and HLA in healthy donors. Study-level findings and limits: There were approximately 150 TCR beta chains listed as cytomegalovirus-associated.

CDR1 is LNHNV and CDR2 is YYDKDF in the germline V gene (reference sequence). The ends lost 1 base at V and 6 bases at J; junction bases unmatched: 6. This CDR3 is built from 15 residues. Concerning this clone itself: No antigen is known for it.

A multiplex PCR was run with 60 Vbeta primers and 13 Jbeta primers. Produced via immunoSEQ multiplex PCR; TCRdb's table is partial and in-frame only. In all, the sample yields about 130,000 clones. This chain uses TRBV15 with TRBJ2-1; 7 bases are shared with TRBD1. This clonotype was obtained from a man aged 25 to 40 in good health and CMV-seronegative. The sequenced sample was PBMCs. CDR3 protein: CATSRGETGSNEQFF. DNA for the CDR3: TGTGCCACCAGCAGAGGGGAGACAGGGTCCAATGAGCAGTTCTTC.